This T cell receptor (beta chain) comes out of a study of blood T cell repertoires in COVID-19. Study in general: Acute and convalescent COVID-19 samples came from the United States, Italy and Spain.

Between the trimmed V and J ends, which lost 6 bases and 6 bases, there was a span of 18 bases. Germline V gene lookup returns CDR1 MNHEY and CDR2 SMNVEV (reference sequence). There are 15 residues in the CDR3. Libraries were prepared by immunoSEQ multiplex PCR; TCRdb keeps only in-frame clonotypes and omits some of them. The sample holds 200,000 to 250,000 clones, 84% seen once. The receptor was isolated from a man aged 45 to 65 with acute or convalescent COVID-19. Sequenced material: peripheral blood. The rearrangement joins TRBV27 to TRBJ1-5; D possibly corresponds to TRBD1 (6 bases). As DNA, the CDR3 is TGTGCCAGCAGCTCTCAGGGGTTAAAAGGTCAGCCCCAGCATTTT. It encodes CASSSQGLKGQPQHF.